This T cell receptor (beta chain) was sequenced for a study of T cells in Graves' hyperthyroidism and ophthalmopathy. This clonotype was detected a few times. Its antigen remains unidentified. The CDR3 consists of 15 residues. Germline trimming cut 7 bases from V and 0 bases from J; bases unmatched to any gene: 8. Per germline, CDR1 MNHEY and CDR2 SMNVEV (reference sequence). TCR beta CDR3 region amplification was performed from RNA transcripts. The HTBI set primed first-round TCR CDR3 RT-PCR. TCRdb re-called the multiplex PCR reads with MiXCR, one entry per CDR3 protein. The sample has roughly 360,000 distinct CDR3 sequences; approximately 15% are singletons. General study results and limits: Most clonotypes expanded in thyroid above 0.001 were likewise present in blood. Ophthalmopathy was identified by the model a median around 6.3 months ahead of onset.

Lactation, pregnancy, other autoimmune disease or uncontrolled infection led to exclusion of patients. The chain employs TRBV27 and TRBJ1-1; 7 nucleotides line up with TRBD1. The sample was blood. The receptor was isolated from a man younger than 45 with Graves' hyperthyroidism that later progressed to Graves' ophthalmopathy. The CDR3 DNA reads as TGTGCCAGCAAAACGAGACAGGGAATGAACACTGAAGCTTTCTTT. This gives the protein CASKTRQGMNTEAFF.